A single sample is the source of the 6 T cell receptor beta chains below, sequenced in a study of coeliac disease. Libraries were prepared by immunoSEQ multiplex PCR; TCRdb keeps only in-frame clonotypes and omits some of them. The sample has around 3,000 clones; roughly 70% are singletons. Sequences were obtained from lymphocytes from the gut lamina propria. The receptors originated from an older man without celiac disease.

The gene calls are TRBV15 and TRBJ1-4; 7 positions match TRBD1. Per the germline V gene, CDR1 is LNHNV and CDR2 is YYDKDF (reference sequence). This CDR3 region has 16 residues. The J segment lost 0 bases and the V segment lost 2 bases, leaving 3 bases of the junction unmatched. The CDR3 DNA sequence: TGTGCCACCAGCAGACCCAGGGGGACAACTAATGAAAAACTGTTTTTT. It is translated as CATSRPRGTTNEKLFF.

This rearrangement joins TRBV6-1 to TRBJ2-3; D may be TRBD2 (7 bases). This CDR3 is built from 16 residues. Trimming cost V 2 bases and J 2 bases, with 14 bases left between them. Germline V lookup: CDR1 MNHNS, CDR2 SASEGT. CDR3 region: CASSERGGLSTDTQYF. The CDR3 DNA sequence: TGTGCCAGCAGTGAAAGGGGGGGACTTTCCACAGATACGCAGTATTTT.

The chain has TRBV7-3 and TRBJ1-2; the match to TRBD1 covers 9 bases. After removal of 5 bases from V and 7 bases from J, the junction contained 5 bases not matched to a gene. The CDR3 sequence is 13 residues long. Per germline, CDR1 SGHTA and CDR2 FQGTGA. The CDR3 sequence: CASSATGGGGYTF. Here the CDR3 DNA reads TGTGCCAGCAGCGCCACAGGGGGCGGTGGCTACACCTTC. Full variable domain (outside the CDR3, taken from reference TRBV7-3 and TRBJ1-2): GAGVSQTPSNKVTEKGKYVELRCDPISGHTALYWYRQSLGQGPEFLIYFQGTGAADDSGLPNDRFFAVRPEGSVSTLKIQRTERGDSAVYLCASSATGGGGYTFGSGTRLTVV.

This chain links TRBV5-6 with TRBJ2-7, with TRBD2 matching over 8 bases. Germline loops: CDR1 SGHDT, CDR2 YYEEEE. The trim removed 4 bases at V and 2 bases at J, leaving 5 bases unmatched. The CDR3 has 14 residues. The CDR3 sequence: CASSASGGAYEQYF. CDR3 DNA: TGTGCCAGCAGCGCGTCGGGGGGGGCCTACGAGCAGTACTTC.

This clone was recorded only once. V and J are TRBV11-3 and TRBJ2-1; D is perhaps TRBD1 (5 bases). Germline assignment: CDR1 SGHNT and CDR2 YENEEA. This CDR3 has 12 amino acids. Trimming pared 5 bases from V and 7 bases from J, leaving 9 bases between. The CDR3 DNA is TGTGCCAGCAGCGGGGCGGTGAATGAGCAGTTCTTC. Translated, it gives CASSGAVNEQFF.

This clone turned up a few times. This chain joins TRBV30 and TRBJ1-1, with TRBD1 as a possible D gene (6 bases). The CDR3 extends over 14 amino acids. V was clipped by 5 bases and J by 1 base, with 14 bases between them. The germline CDR1 and CDR2 sequences are GTSNPN and SVGIG (reference sequence). CDR3 DNA: TGTGCCTGGGGGGGCCCTCTGGGGAACACTGAAGCTTTCTTT. Protein product: CAWGGPLGNTEAFF.